Listed here are 15 T cell receptor beta chains from one sample, sequenced in a study of Ad26.COV2.S vaccination and SARS-CoV-2 variants. The protocol was immunoSEQ multiplex PCR, while the TCRdb copy is restricted to in-frame clones and leaves out a portion. Altogether hundreds of thousands of clones are present, over 75% being singletons, with the ten largest covering around 3%. The treatment is: over 15 received Ad26.COV2.S at low or high dose, single or two shots; several received placebo; per-sample allocation not given. Sampling was done on day 63 after the first vaccine or placebo injection. The sample was peripheral blood, taken in a trial of Ad26.COV2.S vaccine versus placebo. These receptors all come from a person aged 18-65 years who received the Ad26.COV2.S COVID-19 vaccine or a placebo.

This rearrangement joins TRBV4-1 to TRBJ1-2, with TRBD1 as a possible D gene (5 bases). With 2 bases removed from V and 8 bases from J, the gap between germline ends came to 18 bases. CDR3 length: 15 amino acids. Per germline, CDR1 MGHRA and CDR2 YSYEKL. The DNA for the CDR3 is TGCGCCAGCAGCCAACAAACTACGACAGTGTGGGGCTACACCTTC. Amino acids: CASSQQTTTVWGYTF.

The V call is TRBV19, the J call TRBJ2-7; D may be TRBD2 (5 bases). Trimming pared 5 bases from V and 7 bases from J, leaving 15 bases between. The length of the CDR3 is 13 residues. Germline CDR1 and CDR2: LNHDA and SQIVND (reference sequence). CDR3 loop: CASSYEGVGEQYF. The CDR3 DNA follows: TGTGCCAGTAGTTACGAGGGAGTTGGGGAGCAGTACTTC.

This CDR3 reads CASSHGQGPYNEQFF. The DNA of the CDR3 is TGTGCCAGCAGCCATGGACAGGGTCCCTACAATGAGCAGTTCTTC. This chain connects TRBV13 to TRBJ2-1; 8 bases line up with TRBD1. Germline CDR1 PRHDT, CDR2 FYEKMQ (reference sequence). The CDR3 is made up of 15 amino acids. V dropped 5 bases and J dropped 2; count of bases not matched to a gene: 5. The variable domain in full, completed from reference TRBV13 and TRBJ2-1, reads AAGVIQSPRHLIKEKRETATLKCYPIPRHDTVYWYQQGPGQDPQFLISFYEKMQSDKGSIPDRFSAQQFSDYHSELNMSSLELGDSALYFCASSHGQGPYNEQFFGPGTRLTVL.

The genes are TRBV5-4 and TRBJ2-2, with a weak D call TRBD1 (6 bases). The V end was cut by 4 bases, the J end by 9 bases, with 13 bases between. The CDR3 is 13 amino acids. CDR1 and CDR2 from the germline V gene are SGHNT and YYREEE (reference sequence). CDR3 coding DNA: TGTGCCAGCAGCATAGACAGGAACCGGGAGCTGTTTTTT. Amino acid sequence: CASSIDRNRELFF.

This clone was seen just once. V and J are TRBV18 and TRBJ2-1; D remains ambiguous. The germline V and J ends were trimmed by 0 bases and 1 base, with 7 bases remaining between them. Germline V gene data show CDR1 as KGHSH and CDR2 as LQKENI. The CDR3 length is 15 residues. The CDR3 coding sequence is TGTGCCAGCTCACCACCGGACGGGTCCTACAATGAGCAGTTCTTC. The encoded protein is CASSPPDGSYNEQFF.

This chain uses TRBV30 with TRBJ1-6; TRBD1 matches 10 bases. This CDR3 has 14 residues. V was clipped by 4 bases and J by 10 bases; unmatched bases: 7. Germline CDR1 and CDR2: GTSNPN and SVGIG (reference sequence). The CDR3 DNA reads as TGTGCCTGGATGAGGACAGGGGGAAGGTCACCCCTCCACTTT. It is translated as CAWMRTGGRSPLHF.

The chain joins TRBV19 to TRBJ2-1, with a possible D match to TRBD1 (6 bases). V shed 8 bases and J shed 8 bases, with 16 bases lying between them. Looked up from germline, CDR1 is LNHDA and CDR2 is SQIVND (reference sequence). This CDR3 has 13 residues. The CDR3 here is CASGSGVRDEQFF. Here the CDR3 DNA reads TGTGCCAGTGGCTCAGGGGTCCGTGATGAGCAGTTCTTC.

V gene TRBV3-1 (or the pseudogene TRBV3-2) combines with J gene TRBJ2-7; weak D call: TRBD1 (6 bases). The CDR3 spans 15 residues. Germline V lookup: CDR1 LGHDT, CDR2 YNNKEL (reference sequence). V was pared by 5 bases and J by 1 base, with 15 bases between. Written as DNA, the CDR3 is TGTGCCAGCAGCGTTCTTACAGGGCCTTCCTACGAGCAGTACTTC. It codes for CASSVLTGPSYEQYF.

The chain links TRBV6-4 to TRBJ1-2; D possibly corresponds to TRBD1 (5 bases). There are 13 residues in the CDR3. Germline loops: CDR1 MRHNA, CDR2 SNTAGT. Trimming took 6 bases from V and 2 from J, leaving 10 bases between them. CDR3 DNA sequence: TGTGCCAGCAGGGGGACGGACAACTATGGCTACACCTTC. This translates into CASRGTDNYGYTF.

This chain uses TRBV11-2 with TRBJ1-5; no definite D call. The CDR3 totals 14 residues. Trimming left V 2 bases short and J 0 bases short, with 5 bases between. The germline CDR1 and CDR2 sequences are SGHAT and FQNNGV. CDR3 in DNA: TGTGCCAGCAGCTTATTTGATAGCAATCAGCCCCAGCATTTT. It specifies CASSLFDSNQPQHF.

This clone was seen once. The J gene is TRBJ2-5, the V gene TRBV18, with D tentatively TRBD2 (6 bases). CDR3 length equals 14 residues. V lost 3 bases and J lost 1, with 9 bases in between. Germline CDR1 reads KGHSH; CDR2 reads LQKENI. This chain's CDR3 is CASSPRTTQETQYF. The CDR3 coding sequence is TGTGCCAGCTCACCTAGGACTACCCAAGAGACCCAGTACTTC.

The chain links TRBV5-8 to TRBJ1-1; TRBD1 agrees at 8 bases. With 9 bases clipped from V and 4 bases from J, the junction kept 5 bases outside the gene matches. This CDR3 spans 12 amino acids. CDR1 SGHTS and CDR2 YDEGEE come from the germline V gene. In DNA, the CDR3 is TGTGCCACCCCCGGGACAGGCACTGAAGCTTTCTTT. Protein sequence: CATPGTGTEAFF.

The rearrangement links TRBV5-1 to TRBJ1-1; 7 bases line up with TRBD1. Germline values: CDR1 SGHRS, CDR2 YFSETQ. This CDR3 has 15 residues. J lost 2 bases, V lost 0 bases, and 4 bases had no gene match. The CDR3 DNA reads TGCGCCAGCAGCTTGGTCGGGACAGAAAACACTGAAGCTTTCTTT. Protein product: CASSLVGTENTEAFF.

V usage is TRBV7-2 and J usage is TRBJ1-5; D is unclear. From germline, CDR1 is SGHTA and CDR2 FQGNSA. There are 15 residues in the CDR3. V dropped 1 base and J dropped 7 bases, with 14 bases sitting between them. CDR3: CASSLGADSPQPQHF. Written as DNA, the CDR3 is TGTGCCAGCAGCTTAGGGGCAGACTCGCCCCAGCCCCAGCATTTT. The full variable domain, completed using reference TRBV7-2 and TRBJ1-5, is GAGVSQSPSNKVTEKGKDVELRCDPISGHTALYWYRQSLGQGLEFLIYFQGNSAPDKSGLPSDRFSAERTGGSVSTLTIQRTQQEDSAVYLCASSLGADSPQPQHFGDGTRLSIL.

The chain employs TRBV30 and TRBJ1-2; the match to TRBD1 covers 9 bases. Trimming took 4 bases from V and 4 from J; bases not matched to a gene: 7. The CDR3 is 14 residues long. Germline loops: CDR1 GTSNPN, CDR2 SVGIG (reference sequence). CDR3: CAWNDGTGRYGYTF. In DNA form, the CDR3 reads TGTGCCTGGAACGACGGGACAGGGCGCTATGGCTACACCTTC.